The 28 T cell receptor beta chains reported below all come from one sample, sequenced in a study of beta chain features in type 1 diabetes (dated by TCRdb to the late 2010s). What the research found in general, with its limitations: In all four CD4+ subsets, TCRB CDR3 length was moderately but significantly shorter in type 1 diabetes patients.

The antigens for these receptors are not known. Library prep was done by the immunoSEQ multiplex PCR assay. The entire isolated RNA was reverse transcribed using the High Capacity cDNA Reverse Transcription Kit, and thus expressed TCRB transcripts were sequenced. Drawn from immuneACCESS, this table holds only the in-frame rearrangements with V and J called that TCRdb kept. Clones are partly lost; checked studies trace under half to an unresolved V gene and leave the rest unexplained. In this sample the table shows around 280,000 clones, around 16% of which occur a single time. Less than 0.02% of the sample goes to the ten largest clones. The sample taken for sequencing was naive CD4+ T cells from blood. The cell subset or site tag for this specimen amounts to: true naive CD4+ T cells. These receptors were taken from a man younger than 35 with type 1 diabetes.

The chain combines TRBV2 with TRBJ2-2; D remains ambiguous. The CDR3 is 13 amino acids. The germline V gene has CDR1 SNHLY and CDR2 FYNNEI. V dropped 6 bases and J dropped 4 bases, with 9 bases sitting between them. CDR3 DNA: TGTGCCAGCAGCCGGGTTGGCACCGGGGAGCTGTTTTTT. As protein: CASSRVGTGELFF.

This clone was seen more than once but under ten times. The chain combines TRBV5-6 with TRBJ2-7; perhaps TRBD1 as D (5 bases). Trimming cost V 1 base and J 0 bases, with 11 bases left between them. Germline-derived CDR1 and CDR2 are SGHDT and YYEEEE. The CDR3 has 15 amino acids. The DNA for the CDR3 is TGTGCCAGCAGCTTGCAGGGCACGCTCTCCTACGAGCAGTACTTC. This codes for CASSLQGTLSYEQYF.

The chain links TRBV2 to TRBJ2-5; D may be TRBD1 (6 bases). The CDR3 runs to 12 residues. CDR1 and CDR2 from the germline V gene are SNHLY and FYNNEI. V was clipped by 6 bases and J by 4 bases, with 9 bases between them. The CDR3 sequence: CASRQGGETQYF. DNA for the CDR3: TGTGCCAGCAGACAGGGCGGAGAGACCCAGTACTTC. Together with reference TRBV2 and TRBJ2-5, the CDR3 gives the full variable domain: EPEVTQTPSHQVTQMGQEVILRCVPISNHLYFYWYRQILGQKVEFLVSFYNNEISEKSEIFDDQFSVERPDGSNFTLKIRSTKLEDSAMYFCASRQGGETQYFGPGTRLLVL.

The CDR3 region is CASSLGRGWPQHF. CDR3 DNA: TGTGCCAGCAGCTTGGGGAGGGGATGGCCCCAGCATTTT. The chain carries TRBV5-4 and TRBJ1-5; tentatively, D is TRBD1 (5 bases). Germline V lookup: CDR1 SGHNT, CDR2 YYREEE (reference sequence). The V and J ends lost 0 bases and 9 bases respectively, with 10 bases between them. The CDR3 has 13 amino acids.

The chain recombines TRBV19 with TRBJ1-1; tentative D call: TRBD1 (5 bases). Trimming took off 10 bases at V and 1 base at J, with 13 bases between the two ends. Germline CDR1 and CDR2: LNHDA and SQIVND (reference sequence). This CDR3 is 13 amino acids long. Here the CDR3 reads CATRRDGNTEAFF. CDR3 sequence (DNA): TGTGCCACCCGGCGGGACGGGAACACTGAAGCTTTCTTT.

The rearrangement links TRBV10-1 to TRBJ2-3; D unresolved. Germline CDR1 is WNHNN and CDR2 is SYGVQD (reference sequence). V shed 8 bases and J shed 0 bases, with 6 bases lying between them. The CDR3 has 12 amino acids. The CDR3 loop is CASSVSTDTQYF. The CDR3 coding sequence is TGCGCCAGCTCTGTTAGCACAGATACGCAGTATTTT.

This clone was counted a few times. The rearrangement joins TRBV10-3 to TRBJ2-7; a weak D match, TRBD1 (6 bases). V was trimmed by 10 bases and J by 5 bases, leaving 21 bases between them. CDR1 and CDR2 (germline): ENHRY, SYGVKD. The CDR3 loop spans 14 amino acids. CDR3 in amino acids: CATQNSQGSDEQYF. The CDR3 nucleotides are TGTGCCACCCAGAATTCACAGGGTTCGGACGAGCAGTACTTC.

V is TRBV4-2 and J is TRBJ2-3; D might be TRBD2 (6 bases). Trimming shortened V by 0 bases and J by 1 base, and 8 bases separated the two germline ends. CDR3 length: 15 residues. Germline V lookup: CDR1 LGHNA, CDR2 YNFKEQ. CDR3 in amino acids: CASSQELAGTDTQYF. Written as DNA, the CDR3 is TGTGCCAGCAGCCAAGAATTAGCGGGCACAGATACGCAGTATTTT.

The CDR3 nucleotides read TGTGCCAGCAGCTTGCTGACTAGCGGGGCCACAGATACGCAGTATTTT. This codes for CASSLLTSGATDTQYF. The chain has TRBV7-6 and TRBJ2-3, with TRBD2 matching 11 bases. V lost 3 bases, J lost 2 bases, and 4 bases stayed unmatched. In germline, CDR1 is SGHVS, CDR2 FNYEAQ. CDR3 length equals 16 residues.

The chain employs TRBV7-9 and TRBJ2-3; D gene ambiguous. In germline, CDR1 is SEHNR, CDR2 FQNEAQ (reference sequence). V gave up 5 bases and J gave up 1 base, with 13 bases separating them. CDR3 length equals 15 residues. CDR3 coding DNA: TGTGCCAGCAGCCCCTTCCTGTTAGGCACAGATACGCAGTATTTT. Translating gives CASSPFLLGTDTQYF.

The V call is TRBV29-1, the J call TRBJ1-3; TRBD1 is a possible D gene (6 bases). This CDR3 contains 14 residues. V lost 4 bases and J lost 2, with 12 bases in between. Looked up from germline, CDR1 is SQVTM and CDR2 is ANQGSEA. DNA of the CDR3: TGCAGCGTTGTTGGGGGCGCGGCTGGAAACACCATATATTTT. It specifies CSVVGGAAGNTIYF.

The chain uses TRBV29-1 and TRBJ2-7, with D maybe TRBD2 (5 bases). This CDR3 has 12 amino acids. Deletions cut 5 bases from V and 2 bases from J, with 10 bases between. CDR1 and CDR2 (germline): SQVTM, ANQGSEA. CDR3 sequence: CSVRTVTYEQYF. As DNA, the CDR3 is TGCAGCGTTAGGACTGTTACCTACGAGCAGTACTTC.

There are a few counts of this clone. The gene calls are TRBV29-1 and TRBJ2-1, with D uncertain. Per germline, CDR1 SQVTM and CDR2 ANQGSEA. V dropped 1 base and J dropped 2 bases, with 12 bases sitting between them. The CDR3 is 15 amino acids. The CDR3 nucleotides are TGCAGCGTTGAAGTGGGCCAGTCGACCTACAATGAGCAGTTCTTC. Translated: CSVEVGQSTYNEQFF.

This clone has a handful of counts. The chain uses TRBV5-1 and TRBJ1-5; 7 bases are a match to TRBD1. The V gene's germline CDR1 is SGHRS and CDR2 YFSETQ. The V and J ends lost 1 base and 8 bases, in that order; junction bases with no gene match: 3. CDR3 length: 13 amino acids. CDR3 in amino acids: CASSLTRGKPQHF. The CDR3 nucleotides are TGCGCCAGCAGCTTGACCAGGGGGAAGCCCCAGCATTTT.

The chain employs TRBV28 and TRBJ1-2, with D possibly matching TRBD1 (6 bases). The germline V gene has CDR1 MDHEN and CDR2 SYDVKM. The length of the CDR3 is 14 residues. Trimming stripped 5 bases from V and 5 bases from J, with 15 bases between. In DNA, the CDR3 is TGTGCCAGCAGTGGGTTACAGGGTTATTATGGCTACACCTTC. Its translation is CASSGLQGYYGYTF.

V usage is TRBV5-1 and J usage is TRBJ1-3; D may be TRBD1 (5 bases). Germline CDR1 is SGHRS and CDR2 is YFSETQ. The CDR3 contains 18 residues. Trimming shortened V by 0 bases and J by 4 bases, and 20 bases separated the two germline ends. CDR3 DNA sequence: TGCGCCAGCAGCTTGGTGGATGGCAGGGTTGGACCCGGAAACACCATATATTTT. It is translated as CASSLVDGRVGPGNTIYF.

The chain carries TRBV9 and TRBJ1-1, with 7 nucleotides matching TRBD1. V lost 0 bases to trimming and J lost 1 base; unmatched junction nucleotides: 9. The CDR3 consists of 17 residues. Germline V gives CDR1 SGDLS, CDR2 YYNGEE. The CDR3 loop is CASSVGRGLTGNTEAFF. The CDR3 nucleotides read TGTGCCAGCAGCGTAGGGAGGGGGCTAACTGGGAACACTGAAGCTTTCTTT.

V is TRBV11-2 and J is TRBJ1-4, with a weak D call TRBD1 (6 bases). With 1 base removed from V and 8 bases from J, the gap between germline ends came to 14 bases. This CDR3 region has 15 residues. CDR1 SGHAT and CDR2 FQNNGV come from the germline V gene. CDR3 sequence (DNA): TGTGCCAGCAGCTTAGTGGGGGCGCAGGGAGAAAAACTGTTTTTT. As protein: CASSLVGAQGEKLFF.

The chain has TRBV7-2 and TRBJ1-5, with D perhaps matching TRBD1 (6 bases). The CDR3 spans 14 residues. Trimming shortened V by 5 bases and J by 7 bases, and 15 bases separated the two germline ends. Per germline, CDR1 SGHTA and CDR2 FQGNSA. CDR3: CASSQRGRGQPQHF. The CDR3, as DNA: TGTGCCAGCAGCCAAAGGGGGAGAGGACAGCCCCAGCATTTT. The full variable domain, in which reference TRBV7-2 and TRBJ1-5 provide the parts outside the CDR3, is GAGVSQSPSNKVTEKGKDVELRCDPISGHTALYWYRQSLGQGLEFLIYFQGNSAPDKSGLPSDRFSAERTGGSVSTLTIQRTQQEDSAVYLCASSQRGRGQPQHFGDGTRLSIL.

This clone occurred a few times. This chain joins TRBV28 and TRBJ2-7; no definite D call. This CDR3 has 13 amino acids. Trimming shortened V by 2 bases and J by 3 bases, and 8 bases separated the two germline ends. CDR1 MDHEN and CDR2 SYDVKM come from the germline V gene. DNA for the CDR3: TGTGCCAGCAGTTTAACCTACCTCTACGAGCAGTACTTC. Protein: CASSLTYLYEQYF.

V gene TRBV28 combines with J gene TRBJ2-3, with a weak D call TRBD1 (5 bases). Trimming removed 8 bases at V and 0 bases at J, with 9 bases between. The CDR3 length is 13 residues. The germline gives CDR1 MDHEN, CDR2 SYDVKM. The CDR3 DNA reads TGTGCCAGCGCAGGGTCGAGCACAGATACGCAGTATTTT. It specifies CASAGSSTDTQYF.

This clone was recorded a few times. J is TRBJ1-2 and V is TRBV7-2, with 7 bases fitting TRBD1. This CDR3 is 13 amino acids long. Looked up from germline, CDR1 is SGHTA and CDR2 is FQGNSA. The trim removed 4 bases at V and 7 bases at J, leaving 6 bases unmatched. The DNA for the CDR3 is TGTGCCAGCAGCTCCCCGGGACAGCTTGGCTACACCTTC. Its protein product is CASSSPGQLGYTF.

This clone has only a few counts. The V call is TRBV5-1, the J call TRBJ2-2, with TRBD2 identical over 8 bases. This CDR3 has 15 residues. The J segment lost 4 bases and the V segment lost 2 bases, leaving 4 bases of the junction unmatched. In germline, CDR1 is SGHRS, CDR2 YFSETQ. CDR3 region: CASSLAGAGTGELFF. The CDR3 DNA reads as TGCGCCAGCAGCTTAGCGGGAGCCGGCACCGGGGAGCTGTTTTTT.

This clone was observed a few times. This chain joins TRBV6-4 and TRBJ2-3; 12 nucleotides match TRBD2. The length of the CDR3 is 15 residues. Germline loops: CDR1 MRHNA, CDR2 SNTAGT. Losses at the gene ends were 5 bases for V and 6 bases for J; bases not matched to a gene: 6. The CDR3 coding sequence is TGTGCCAGCAGTTTGACTAGCGGGGGACGGGATACGCAGTATTTT. Encoded protein: CASSLTSGGRDTQYF.

This clone was seen a few times. This rearrangement joins TRBV5-1 to TRBJ2-1; TRBD1 matches 8 bases. Losses at the gene ends were 5 bases for V and 10 bases for J; bases not matched to a gene: 8. The germline CDR1 and CDR2 sequences are SGHRS and YFSETQ. This CDR3 contains 13 residues. CDR3 coding DNA: TGCGCCAGCAGTTCTCGGACAGGGAACGAGCAGTTCTTC. Its protein product is CASSSRTGNEQFF.

J is TRBJ1-2 and V is TRBV9, with 10 bases lining up with TRBD1. The CDR3 runs 16 residues. Germline values: CDR1 SGDLS, CDR2 YYNGEE. The V and J ends lost 1 base and 9 bases, in that order; junction bases with no gene match: 12. CDR3 loop: CASSVLPGQGSARYTF. The CDR3 DNA is TGTGCCAGCAGCGTACTCCCGGGACAGGGGTCCGCTCGCTACACCTTC.

The CDR3 DNA reads as TGTGCCAGTAGTACAAGGCCAGGATCTAACACAGATACGCAGTATTTT. Encoded protein: CASSTRPGSNTDTQYF. The V gene is TRBV19, the J gene TRBJ2-3; D not resolved. Germline assignment: CDR1 LNHDA and CDR2 SQIVND (reference sequence). With 4 bases removed from V and 2 bases from J, the gap between germline ends came to 16 bases. This CDR3 region has 16 residues.

This clone was detected many times. The chain carries TRBV4-3 and TRBJ2-1; the match to TRBD2 covers 8 bases. V trimming: 4 bases; J trimming: 9 bases; junction bases outside the gene matches: 11. There are 15 residues in the CDR3. In germline, CDR1 is LGHNA, CDR2 YSLEER. The CDR3 region has the DNA TGCGCCAGCAGCCCATCTACGGGGGGGCCTCGTGAGCAGTTCTTC. This gives the protein CASSPSTGGPREQFF.